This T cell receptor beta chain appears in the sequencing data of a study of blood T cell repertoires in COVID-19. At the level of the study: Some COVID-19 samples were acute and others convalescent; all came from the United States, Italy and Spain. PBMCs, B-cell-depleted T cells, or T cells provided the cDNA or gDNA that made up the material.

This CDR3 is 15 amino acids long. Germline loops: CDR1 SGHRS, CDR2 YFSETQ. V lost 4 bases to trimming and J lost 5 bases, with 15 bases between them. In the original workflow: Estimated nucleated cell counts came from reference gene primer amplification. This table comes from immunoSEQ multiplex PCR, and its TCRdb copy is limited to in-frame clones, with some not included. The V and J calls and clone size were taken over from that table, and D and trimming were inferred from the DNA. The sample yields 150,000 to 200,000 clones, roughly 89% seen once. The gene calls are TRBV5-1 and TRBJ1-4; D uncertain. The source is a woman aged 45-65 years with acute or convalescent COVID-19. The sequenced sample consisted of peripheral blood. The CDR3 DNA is TGCGCCAGCAGCCCGCTCGGGTCCCAAAATGAAAAACTGTTTTTT. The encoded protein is CASSPLGSQNEKLFF. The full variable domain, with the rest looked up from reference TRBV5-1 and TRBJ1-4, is KAGVTQTPRYLIKTRGQQVTLSCSPISGHRSVSWYQQTPGQGLQFLFEYFSETQRNKGNFPGRFSGRQFSNSRSEMNVSTLELGDSALYLCASSPLGSQNEKLFFGSGTQLSVL.